These 26 T cell receptor beta chains originate from one sample sequenced in a study of T cell responses to AZD1222 COVID-19 vaccine. Produced via immunoSEQ multiplex PCR; TCRdb's table is partial and in-frame only. The repertoire consists of about 190,000 clones, with 85% to 95% occurring once and the leading ten covering 9.2%. The sequenced sample was peripheral blood, obtained on day 0 of AZD1222 vaccination. These receptors originate from an adult in good health.

The V call is TRBV27, the J call TRBJ2-7; D perhaps matches TRBD2 (5 bases). The CDR3 runs to 14 residues. In germline, CDR1 is MNHEY, CDR2 SMNVEV (reference sequence). V dropped 2 bases and J dropped 5 bases, with 13 bases sitting between them. CDR3 bases: TGTGCCAGCAGTTTACTCGGGGATTTCCACGAGCAGTACTTC. As protein: CASSLLGDFHEQYF.

The chain has TRBV9 and TRBJ2-3, with 8 bases that match TRBD2. Germline CDR1 SGDLS, CDR2 YYNGEE. Germline trimming cut 1 base from V and 6 bases from J; bases unmatched to any gene: 4. The CDR3 runs 14 residues. The CDR3, as DNA: TGTGCCAGCAGCGTAATGACTAGCGCTGATACGCAGTATTTT. This codes for CASSVMTSADTQYF.

With respect to this clone: The junction shows a germline mismatch at one end, possibly a read error. This chain connects TRBV3-1 (or the pseudogene TRBV3-2) to TRBJ1-2; tentative D call: TRBD1 (6 bases). From germline, CDR1 is LGHDT and CDR2 YNNKEL (reference sequence). The CDR3 has 14 amino acids. In DNA, the CDR3 is TGTGCCAGCAGACAAGACAGGCCCAACTATGGCTACACCTTC. Encoded protein: CASRQDRPNYGYTF.

This sequence joins TRBV18 and TRBJ2-7; tentative D call: TRBD1 (5 bases). With 2 bases removed from V and 3 bases from J, the gap between germline ends came to 14 bases. CDR3 length: 15 amino acids. CDR1 is KGHSH and CDR2 is LQKENI in the germline V gene. In DNA form, the CDR3 reads TGTGCCAGCTCACCAGACCTCAGACAGAGCTACGAGCAGTACTTC. Encoded protein: CASSPDLRQSYEQYF.

There are a few counts of this clone. The V and J genes are TRBV5-1 and TRBJ1-4; unclear D gene. There are 16 residues in the CDR3. Germline CDR1 and CDR2: SGHRS and YFSETQ. The V gene lost 4 bases and the J gene lost 5 bases, with 18 bases spanning the gap. CDR3 protein: CASSPGLGRENEKLFF. Written as DNA, the CDR3 is TGCGCCAGCAGCCCGGGCTTGGGGAGGGAAAATGAAAAACTGTTTTTT.

The chain recombines TRBV28 with TRBJ1-1; D is possibly TRBD1 (5 bases). Germline CDR1 is MDHEN and CDR2 is SYDVKM. Trimming left V 5 bases short and J 5 bases short, with 15 bases between. There are 14 residues in the CDR3. The CDR3: CASSPRRGGTEAFF. CDR3 bases: TGTGCCAGCAGTCCCAGGCGGGGCGGGACTGAAGCTTTCTTT.

This chain connects TRBV15 to TRBJ2-6, with D possibly matching TRBD2 (6 bases). V lost 8 bases to trimming and J lost 1 base, with 12 bases between them. The CDR3 length is 15 residues. Germline CDR1 and CDR2: LNHNV and YYDKDF (reference sequence). Here the CDR3 DNA reads TGTGCCACCGGGCGGGGAATTTCTGGGGCCAACGTCCTGACTTTC. Amino acid sequence: CATGRGISGANVLTF.

This rearrangement joins TRBV28 to TRBJ2-7, with D possibly TRBD1 on 5 matching bases. Germline CDR1 MDHEN, CDR2 SYDVKM. The CDR3 is 12 amino acids. Between the trimmed V and J ends, which lost 5 bases and 9 bases, there was a span of 14 bases. The DNA for the CDR3 is TGTGCCAGCAGTCCGGGCGCCCAGGGGCAGTACTTC. Translating gives CASSPGAQGQYF.

J is TRBJ2-7 and V is TRBV18; D perhaps matches TRBD1 (6 bases). The CDR3 spans 12 residues. Deletions cut 6 bases from V and 6 bases from J, with 12 bases between. Germline CDR1 and CDR2: KGHSH and LQKENI. Here the CDR3 DNA reads TGTGCCAGCTCGCGCACAGGGACCGAGCAGTACTTC. Its translation: CASSRTGTEQYF.

V usage is TRBV7-8 and J usage is TRBJ1-6, with a weak D call TRBD1 (5 bases). This CDR3 is 13 amino acids long. Trimming left V 4 bases short and J 11 bases short, with 12 bases between. Germline V gives CDR1 SGHVS, CDR2 FQNEAQ. The chain's CDR3 is CASSSIRAAPLHF. The CDR3 coding sequence is TGTGCCAGCAGCTCCATCAGGGCGGCACCCCTCCACTTT.

This chain uses TRBV19 with TRBJ2-6; D tentatively reads TRBD1 or TRBD2 (5 bases each). CDR3 length: 16 amino acids. The V and J ends lost 5 bases and 3 bases respectively, with 14 bases between them. Germline CDR1 LNHDA, CDR2 SQIVND (reference sequence). CDR3 sequence reads: CASSGRVGVGANVLTF. CDR3 bases: TGTGCCAGTAGTGGCCGCGTGGGGGTTGGGGCCAACGTCCTGACTTTC.

The rearrangement links TRBV25-1 to TRBJ1-3; TRBD1 is a possible D gene (5 bases). Germline V gene lookup returns CDR1 MGHDK and CDR2 SYGVNS. The length of the CDR3 is 15 residues. Between the trimmed V and J ends, which lost 4 bases and 3 bases, there was a span of 13 bases. Written as DNA, the CDR3 is TGTGCCAGCAGTGGTGGGACCGTGGATGGAAACACCATATATTTT. Amino acids: CASSGGTVDGNTIYF.

The genes are TRBV5-3 and TRBJ2-1, with TRBD2 matching 9 bases. TRBV5-3 is assigned to the ORF class and has an uncertain function. This CDR3 region has 18 residues. Unmatched junction bases numbered 12, after V lost 0 bases and J lost 5 bases. In DNA form, the CDR3 reads TGTGCCAGAAGCTTGGCCCCGTGTAGCGGGAGTTCCGACAATGAGCAGTTCTTC. As protein: CARSLAPCSGSSDNEQFF.

The rearrangement uses TRBV28 and TRBJ1-3; perhaps TRBD1 as D (5 bases). Trimming removed 2 bases from V and 2 bases from J, with 13 bases in between. Per germline, CDR1 MDHEN and CDR2 SYDVKM. The CDR3 length is 16 residues. Here the CDR3 reads CASSLIPGVAGNTIYF. The CDR3 DNA sequence: TGTGCCAGCAGTTTAATTCCGGGGGTAGCTGGAAACACCATATATTTT. Using reference TRBV28 and TRBJ1-3 for the parts outside the CDR3, the full variable domain is DVKVTQSSRYLVKRTGEKVFLECVQDMDHENMFWYRQDPGLGLRLIYFSYDVKMKEKGDIPEGYSVSREKKERFSLILESASTNQTSMYLCASSLIPGVAGNTIYFGEGSWLTVV.

This clone was recorded a few times. The J gene is TRBJ2-1, the V gene TRBV10-3, with TRBD2 matching 12 bases. This CDR3 has 17 residues. Trimming at V came to 2 bases and at J to 0 bases, leaving 2 bases not matched to a gene. CDR1 is ENHRY, CDR2 SYGVKD, per germline. CDR3 protein: CAISETSGRLSYNEQFF. CDR3 sequence (DNA): TGTGCCATCAGTGAGACTAGCGGGAGGCTCTCCTACAATGAGCAGTTCTTC.

The rearrangement links TRBV2 to TRBJ1-6; unclear D gene. The V gene's germline CDR1 is SNHLY and CDR2 FYNNEI. There are 11 residues in the CDR3. V dropped 7 bases and J dropped 6 bases, with 4 bases sitting between them. This CDR3 is CASKTNSPLHF. The CDR3 DNA is TGTGCCAGCAAGACTAATTCACCCCTCCACTTT.

J is TRBJ2-1 and V is TRBV24-1; D call uncertain. Germline CDR1 reads KGHDR; CDR2 reads SFDVKD. V was shortened by 4 bases and J by 0 bases, with 15 bases between the two germline ends. The CDR3 has 17 residues. The CDR3: CATSDYVLGSSYNEQFF. The CDR3 DNA is TGTGCCACCAGTGACTACGTTCTGGGTAGCTCCTACAATGAGCAGTTCTTC.

This clone was observed a few times. The chain links TRBV28 to TRBJ2-7; D remains ambiguous. Deletions cut 9 bases from V and 5 bases from J, with 14 bases between. The CDR3 is 12 residues long. Germline CDR1 is MDHEN and CDR2 is SYDVKM. The CDR3 sequence: CARGASGHEQYF. The DNA of the CDR3 is TGTGCCAGGGGCGCTAGTGGCCACGAGCAGTACTTC.

This chain links TRBV6-2 or TRBV6-3 with TRBJ2-1; D ambiguous. Germline V gene lookup returns CDR1 MNHEY and CDR2 SVGEGT. V lost 2 bases to trimming and J lost 9 bases, with 8 bases between them. The length of the CDR3 is 12 residues. CDR3 sequence: CASSYGSSEQFF. The CDR3, as DNA: TGTGCCAGCAGTTACGGCTCGTCTGAGCAGTTCTTC.

The chain uses TRBV28 and TRBJ1-6; 7 nucleotides align to TRBD1. CDR1 is MDHEN, CDR2 SYDVKM, per germline. The CDR3 runs to 11 residues. J gave up 16 bases and V 6 bases, and 6 bases lay outside the gene matches. The CDR3 nucleotides read TGTGCCAGCAGCTCCGACAGGGCTCTCCACTTT. Translation gives CASSSDRALHF. The variable domain in full, with the rest retrieved from reference TRBV28 and TRBJ1-6, is DVKVTQSSRYLVKRTGEKVFLECVQDMDHENMFWYRQDPGLGLRLIYFSYDVKMKEKGDIPEGYSVSREKKERFSLILESASTNQTSMYLCASSSDRALHFGNGTRLTVT.

This chain connects TRBV19 to TRBJ1-5; D not certain. CDR3 length: 13 residues. The V gene's germline CDR1 is LNHDA and CDR2 SQIVND (reference sequence). The V end lost 1 base, the J end lost 5 bases, and 6 bases lay between the germline ends. CDR3 DNA sequence: TGTGCCAGTAGTATAGTCGGGGATCAGCCCCAGCATTTT. Translated, it gives CASSIVGDQPQHF. Full variable domain (rest looked up from reference TRBV19 and TRBJ1-5): DGGITQSPKYLFRKEGQNVTLSCEQNLNHDAMYWYRQDPGQGLRLIYYSQIVNDFQKGDIAEGYSVSREKKESFPLTVTSAQKNPTAFYLCASSIVGDQPQHFGDGTRLSIL.

This chain links TRBV6-5 with TRBJ2-2; TRBD2 agrees at 11 bases. Germline V gene lookup returns CDR1 MNHEY and CDR2 SVGAGI. J lost 4 bases, V lost 2 bases, and 3 bases had no gene match. The CDR3 consists of 16 residues. This CDR3 reads CASSYGLAGLTGELFF. CDR3 sequence (DNA): TGTGCCAGCAGTTACGGACTAGCGGGTCTCACCGGGGAGCTGTTTTTT.

The CDR3 DNA reads as TGTGCCAGCAGTTACCAGGGACAAGCCCGTGGCTACACCTTC. Translating it yields CASSYQGQARGYTF. J is TRBJ1-2 and V is TRBV6-5; the D gene is possibly TRBD1 (6 bases). The CDR3 is 14 residues long. V lost 2 bases to trimming and J lost 7 bases, with 14 bases between them. Germline assignment: CDR1 MNHEY and CDR2 SVGAGI.

The genes are TRBV4-1 and TRBJ1-1; D remains unclear. Germline V gene lookup returns CDR1 MGHRA and CDR2 YSYEKL. Trimming stripped 1 base from V and 4 bases from J, with 7 bases between. The CDR3 has 13 amino acids. Written as DNA, the CDR3 is TGCGCCAGCAGCCAAGCGGGAGCCACTGAAGCTTTCTTT. Translation gives CASSQAGATEAFF.

The CDR3 is CASSLGGSGRAYEQYF. In nucleotides, the CDR3 is TGCGCCAGCAGCTTGGGAGGTAGCGGGAGGGCGTACGAGCAGTACTTC. This chain links TRBV5-1 with TRBJ2-7; 11 nucleotides align to TRBD2. The J segment lost 4 bases and the V segment lost 0 bases, leaving 6 bases of the junction unmatched. Germline V gives CDR1 SGHRS, CDR2 YFSETQ. CDR3 length: 16 amino acids. The full variable domain, completed using reference TRBV5-1 and TRBJ2-7, is KAGVTQTPRYLIKTRGQQVTLSCSPISGHRSVSWYQQTPGQGLQFLFEYFSETQRNKGNFPGRFSGRQFSNSRSEMNVSTLELGDSALYLCASSLGGSGRAYEQYFGPGTRLTVT.

The chain employs TRBV24-1 and TRBJ2-3; TRBD2 aligns across 11 bases. V lost 4 bases, J lost 13 bases, and 9 bases stayed unmatched. The CDR3 runs 14 residues. Germline V lookup: CDR1 KGHDR, CDR2 SFDVKD. This CDR3 is CATSDVSGRALKYF. The CDR3 nucleotides read TGTGCCACCAGTGACGTTAGCGGGAGGGCCCTTAAGTATTTT.